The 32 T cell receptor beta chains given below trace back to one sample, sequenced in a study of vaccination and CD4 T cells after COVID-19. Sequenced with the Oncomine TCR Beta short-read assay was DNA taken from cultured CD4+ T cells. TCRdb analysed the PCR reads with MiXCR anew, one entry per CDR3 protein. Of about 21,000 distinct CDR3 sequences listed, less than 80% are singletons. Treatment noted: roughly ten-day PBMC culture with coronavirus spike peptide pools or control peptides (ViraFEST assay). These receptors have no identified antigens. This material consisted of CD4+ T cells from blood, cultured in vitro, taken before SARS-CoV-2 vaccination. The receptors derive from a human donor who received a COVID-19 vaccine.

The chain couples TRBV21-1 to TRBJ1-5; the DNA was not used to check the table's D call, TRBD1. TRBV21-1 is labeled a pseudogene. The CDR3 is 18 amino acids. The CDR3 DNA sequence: TGTGCCAGCAGCAAAGTAGGGACAGGGCCATCTAGCAATCAGCCCCAGCATTTT. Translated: CASSKVGTGPSSNQPQHF.

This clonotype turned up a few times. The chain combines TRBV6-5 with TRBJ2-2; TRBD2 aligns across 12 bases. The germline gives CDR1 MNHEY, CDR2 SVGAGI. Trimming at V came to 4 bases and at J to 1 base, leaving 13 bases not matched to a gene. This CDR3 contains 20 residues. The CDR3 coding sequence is TGTGCCAGCAGTTCGGCCGGAGAACTAGCGGGGGGACTGAACACCGGGGAGCTGTTTTTT. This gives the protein CASSSAGELAGGLNTGELFF.

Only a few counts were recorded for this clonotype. The CDR3, as DNA: TGTGCCAGCATCCCGGACAGGGGAGGCACCGGGGAGCTGTTTTTT. It encodes CASIPDRGGTGELFF. The rearrangement links TRBV6-1 to TRBJ2-2, with 9 bases aligning to TRBD1. Per the germline V gene, CDR1 is MNHNS and CDR2 is SASEGT. After removal of 7 bases from V and 4 bases from J, the junction contained 7 bases not matched to a gene. The CDR3 totals 15 residues.

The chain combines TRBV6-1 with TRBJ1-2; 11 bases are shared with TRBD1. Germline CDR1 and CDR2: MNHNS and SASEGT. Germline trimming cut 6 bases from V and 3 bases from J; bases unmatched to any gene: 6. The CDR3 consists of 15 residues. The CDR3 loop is CASRPGTGGDYGYTF. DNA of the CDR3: TGTGCCAGCAGACCCGGGACAGGGGGGGACTATGGCTACACCTTC.

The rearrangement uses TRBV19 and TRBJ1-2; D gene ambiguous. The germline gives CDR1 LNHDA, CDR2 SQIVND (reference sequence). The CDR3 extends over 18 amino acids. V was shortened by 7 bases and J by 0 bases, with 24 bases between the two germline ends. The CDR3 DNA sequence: TGTGCCAGTACCGGCACTCCCGACAAAGGGAGAACTAACTATGGCTACACCTTC. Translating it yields CASTGTPDKGRTNYGYTF.

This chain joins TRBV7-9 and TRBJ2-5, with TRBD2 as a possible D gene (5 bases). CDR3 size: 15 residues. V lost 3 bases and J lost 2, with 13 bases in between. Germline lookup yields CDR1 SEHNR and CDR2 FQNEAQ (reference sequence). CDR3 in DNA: TGTGCCAGCAGCTTGACCGCGGGCACTCAAGAGACCCAGTACTTC. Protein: CASSLTAGTQETQYF.

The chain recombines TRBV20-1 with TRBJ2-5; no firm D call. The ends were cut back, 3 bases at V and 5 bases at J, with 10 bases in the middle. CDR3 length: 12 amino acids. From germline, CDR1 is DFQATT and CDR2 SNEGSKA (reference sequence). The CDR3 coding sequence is TGCAGTGCTAGGCCGCGATGGGAGACCCAGTACTTC. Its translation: CSARPRWETQYF.

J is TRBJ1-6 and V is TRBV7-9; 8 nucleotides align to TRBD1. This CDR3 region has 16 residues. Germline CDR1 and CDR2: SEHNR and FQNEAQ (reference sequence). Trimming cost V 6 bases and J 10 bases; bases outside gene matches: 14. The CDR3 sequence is CASSWNGQGEGSPLHF. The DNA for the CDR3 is TGTGCCAGCAGTTGGAACGGACAGGGAGAAGGATCACCCCTCCACTTT.

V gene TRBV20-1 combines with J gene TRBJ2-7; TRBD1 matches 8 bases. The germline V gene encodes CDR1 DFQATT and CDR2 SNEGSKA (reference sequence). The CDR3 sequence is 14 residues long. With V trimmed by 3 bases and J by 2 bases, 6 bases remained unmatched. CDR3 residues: CSASGQGYTYEQYF. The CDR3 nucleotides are TGCAGTGCTAGTGGACAGGGCTATACCTACGAGCAGTACTTC.

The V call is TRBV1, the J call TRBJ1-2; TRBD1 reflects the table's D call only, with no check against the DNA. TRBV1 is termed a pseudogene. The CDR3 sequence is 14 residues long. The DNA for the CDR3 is TGCACCAGCAGCCCCCGGGACAAAAACTATGGCTACACCTTC. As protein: CTSSPRDKNYGYTF.

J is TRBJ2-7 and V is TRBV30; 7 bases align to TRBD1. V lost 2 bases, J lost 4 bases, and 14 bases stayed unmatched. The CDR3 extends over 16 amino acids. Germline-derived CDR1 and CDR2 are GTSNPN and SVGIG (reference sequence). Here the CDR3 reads CAWSTKDRPRRYEQYF. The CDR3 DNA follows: TGTGCCTGGAGTACTAAGGACAGGCCTCGGCGTTACGAGCAGTACTTC.

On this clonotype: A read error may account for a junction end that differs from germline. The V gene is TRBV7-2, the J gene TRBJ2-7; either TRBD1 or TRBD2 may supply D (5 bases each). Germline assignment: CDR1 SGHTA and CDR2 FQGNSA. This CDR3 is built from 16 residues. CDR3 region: CVSSLRHGTGSYEQYF. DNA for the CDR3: TGTGTCAGCAGCTTACGGCATGGGACCGGCTCCTACGAGCAGTACTTC.

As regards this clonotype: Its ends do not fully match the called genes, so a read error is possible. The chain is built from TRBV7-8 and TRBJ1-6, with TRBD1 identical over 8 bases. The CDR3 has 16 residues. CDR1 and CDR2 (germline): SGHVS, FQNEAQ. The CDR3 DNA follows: TGTGTCAGCAGCCAGGTGACAGGGGCAGATAATTCACCCCTCCACTTT. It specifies CVSSQVTGADNSPLHF.

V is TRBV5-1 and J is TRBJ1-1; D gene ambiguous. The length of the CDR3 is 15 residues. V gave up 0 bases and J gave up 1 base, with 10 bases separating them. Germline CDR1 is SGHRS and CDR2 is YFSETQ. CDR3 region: CASSLDPATNTEAFF. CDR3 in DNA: TGCGCCAGCAGCTTGGACCCGGCGACGAACACTGAAGCTTTCTTT.

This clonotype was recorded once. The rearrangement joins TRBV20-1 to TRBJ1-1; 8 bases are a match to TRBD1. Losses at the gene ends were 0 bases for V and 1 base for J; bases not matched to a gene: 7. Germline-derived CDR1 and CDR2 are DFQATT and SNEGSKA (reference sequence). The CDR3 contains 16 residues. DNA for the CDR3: TGCAGTGCTAGAGACGGGACAGGAAGACCGAACACTGAAGCTTTCTTT. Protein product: CSARDGTGRPNTEAFF.

The CDR3: CATSRVLGGNTIYF. CDR3 coding DNA: TGTGCCACCAGCAGAGTATTGGGGGGAAACACCATATATTTT. The chain carries TRBV15 and TRBJ1-3; no reliable D call. Germline CDR1 LNHNV, CDR2 YYDKDF (reference sequence). V lost 1 base and J lost 4, with 8 bases in between. The CDR3 spans 14 residues.

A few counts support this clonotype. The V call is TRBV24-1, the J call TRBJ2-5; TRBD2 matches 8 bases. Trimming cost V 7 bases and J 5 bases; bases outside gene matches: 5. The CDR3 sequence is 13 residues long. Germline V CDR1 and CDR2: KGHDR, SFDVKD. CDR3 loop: CATRAGGTETQYF. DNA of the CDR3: TGTGCCACCAGGGCGGGGGGAACGGAGACCCAGTACTTC.

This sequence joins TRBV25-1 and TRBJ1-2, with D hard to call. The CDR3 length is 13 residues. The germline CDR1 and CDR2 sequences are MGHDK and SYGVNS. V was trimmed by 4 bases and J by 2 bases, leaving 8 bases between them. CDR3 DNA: TGTGCCAGCAGTGGGTTAGACAACTATGGCTACACCTTC. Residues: CASSGLDNYGYTF.

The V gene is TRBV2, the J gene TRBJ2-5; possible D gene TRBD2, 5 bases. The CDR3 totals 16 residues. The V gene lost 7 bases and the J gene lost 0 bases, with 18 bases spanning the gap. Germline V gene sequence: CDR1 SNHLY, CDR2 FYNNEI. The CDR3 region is CASTQWEWEHQETQYF. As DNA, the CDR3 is TGTGCCAGCACCCAATGGGAGTGGGAACACCAAGAGACCCAGTACTTC.

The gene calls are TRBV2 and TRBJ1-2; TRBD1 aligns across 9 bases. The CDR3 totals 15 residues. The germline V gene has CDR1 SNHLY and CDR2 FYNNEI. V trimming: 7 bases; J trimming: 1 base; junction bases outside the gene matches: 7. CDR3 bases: TGTGCCAGCACACAGGGGGCAAATCGTAACTATGGCTACACCTTC. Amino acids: CASTQGANRNYGYTF.

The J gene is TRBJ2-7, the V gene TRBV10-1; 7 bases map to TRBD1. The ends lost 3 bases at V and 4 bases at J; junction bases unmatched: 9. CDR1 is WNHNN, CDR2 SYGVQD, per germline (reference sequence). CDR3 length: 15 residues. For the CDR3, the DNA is TGCGCCAGCAGTGAATCCCCGGGACAGCAATACGAGCAGTACTTC. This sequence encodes CASSESPGQQYEQYF.

The CDR3 reads CAWSFGQGLSEQYF. The CDR3 DNA reads as TGTGCCTGGAGCTTCGGACAGGGGCTAAGTGAGCAGTACTTC. V and J are TRBV30 and TRBJ2-7, with 9 bases aligning to TRBD1. This CDR3 is built from 14 residues. Germline lookup yields CDR1 GTSNPN and CDR2 SVGIG (reference sequence). The trim removed 3 bases at V and 7 bases at J, leaving 10 bases unmatched.

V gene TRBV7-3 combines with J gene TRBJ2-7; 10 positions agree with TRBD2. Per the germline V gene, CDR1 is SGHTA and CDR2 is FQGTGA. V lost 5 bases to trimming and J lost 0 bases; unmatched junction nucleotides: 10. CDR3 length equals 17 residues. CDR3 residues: CASSIPSSGGGSYEQYF. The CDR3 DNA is TGTGCCAGCAGCATACCCTCTAGCGGGGGAGGCTCCTACGAGCAGTACTTC.

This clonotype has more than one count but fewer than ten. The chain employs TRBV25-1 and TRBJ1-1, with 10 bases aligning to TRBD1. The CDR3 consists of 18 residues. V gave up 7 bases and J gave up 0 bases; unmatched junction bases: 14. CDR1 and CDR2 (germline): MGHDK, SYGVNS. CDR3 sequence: CASIPPGGTGEVNTEAFF. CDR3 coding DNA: TGTGCCAGCATTCCTCCAGGGGGGACAGGGGAGGTGAACACTGAAGCTTTCTTT.

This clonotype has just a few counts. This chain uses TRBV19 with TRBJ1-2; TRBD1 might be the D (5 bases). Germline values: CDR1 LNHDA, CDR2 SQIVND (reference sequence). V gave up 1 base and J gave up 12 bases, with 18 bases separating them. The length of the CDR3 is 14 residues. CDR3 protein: CASSIVGTVGGNTF. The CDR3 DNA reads TGTGCCAGTAGTATAGTGGGGACGGTTGGAGGCAACACCTTC.

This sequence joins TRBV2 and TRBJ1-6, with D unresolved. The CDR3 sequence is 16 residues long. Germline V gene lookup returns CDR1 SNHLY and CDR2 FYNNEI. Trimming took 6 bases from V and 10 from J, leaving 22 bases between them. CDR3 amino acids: CASSGREYQYPSPLHF. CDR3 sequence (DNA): TGTGCCAGCAGCGGAAGGGAATACCAATATCCATCACCCCTCCACTTT.

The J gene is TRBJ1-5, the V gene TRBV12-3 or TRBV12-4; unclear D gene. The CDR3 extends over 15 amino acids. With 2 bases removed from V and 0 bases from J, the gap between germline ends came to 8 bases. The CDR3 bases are TGTGCCAGCAGTTTAAAAGGATATAGCAATCAGCCCCAGCATTTT. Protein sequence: CASSLKGYSNQPQHF.

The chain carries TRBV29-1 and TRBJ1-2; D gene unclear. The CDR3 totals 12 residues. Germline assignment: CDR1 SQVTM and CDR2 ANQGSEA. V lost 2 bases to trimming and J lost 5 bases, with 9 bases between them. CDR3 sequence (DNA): TGCAGCGTTGAAAATCCAGGATATGGCTACACCTTC. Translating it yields CSVENPGYGYTF.

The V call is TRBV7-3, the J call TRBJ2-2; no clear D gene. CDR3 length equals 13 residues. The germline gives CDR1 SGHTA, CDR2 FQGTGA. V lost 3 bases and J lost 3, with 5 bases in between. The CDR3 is CASSFTHTGELFF. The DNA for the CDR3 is TGTGCCAGCAGCTTTACCCACACCGGGGAGCTGTTTTTT.

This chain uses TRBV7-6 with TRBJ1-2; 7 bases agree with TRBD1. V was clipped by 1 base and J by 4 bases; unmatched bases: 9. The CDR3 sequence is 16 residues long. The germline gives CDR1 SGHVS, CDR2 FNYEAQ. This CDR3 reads CASSLGTNRGGYGYTF. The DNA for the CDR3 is TGTGCCAGCAGCTTAGGGACAAACAGGGGAGGCTATGGCTACACCTTC.

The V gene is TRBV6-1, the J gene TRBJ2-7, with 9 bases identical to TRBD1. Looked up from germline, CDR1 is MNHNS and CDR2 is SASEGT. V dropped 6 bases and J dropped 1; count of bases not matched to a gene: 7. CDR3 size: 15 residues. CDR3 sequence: CASRPGQGLSYEQYF. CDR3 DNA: TGTGCCAGCAGACCGGGACAGGGATTATCCTACGAGCAGTACTTC.

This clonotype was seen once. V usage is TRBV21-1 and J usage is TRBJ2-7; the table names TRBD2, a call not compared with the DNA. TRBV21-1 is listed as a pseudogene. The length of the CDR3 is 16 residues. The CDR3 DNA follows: TGTGCCAGCAACACCAACAGGGCGGGGGGGCCCGACGAGCAGTACTTC. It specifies CASNTNRAGGPDEQYF.